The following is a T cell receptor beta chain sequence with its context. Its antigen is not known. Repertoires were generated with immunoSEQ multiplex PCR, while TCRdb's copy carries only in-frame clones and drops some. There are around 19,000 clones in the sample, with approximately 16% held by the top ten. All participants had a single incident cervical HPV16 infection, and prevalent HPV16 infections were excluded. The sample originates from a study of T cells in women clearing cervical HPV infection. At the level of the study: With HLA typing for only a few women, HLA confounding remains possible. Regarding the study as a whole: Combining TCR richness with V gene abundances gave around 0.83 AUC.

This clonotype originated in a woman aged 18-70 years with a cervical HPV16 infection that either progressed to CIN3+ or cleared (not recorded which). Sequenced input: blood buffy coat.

CDR3 bases read: TGTGCCAGCTCTTCGACCCAGGACAGGGACCACTCACCG. Translated, it gives CASSSTQDRDHSP. The full CDR3 protein reads CASSSTQDRDHSPLFF. The V gene is TRBV18, the J gene TRBJ2-2; the match to TRBD1 covers 8 bases. The read terminates 3 residues before the CDR3 end, so the remaining end is supplied by the germline J gene. Germline V gene data show CDR1 as KGHSH and CDR2 as LQKENI. The CDR3 length is 16 residues.